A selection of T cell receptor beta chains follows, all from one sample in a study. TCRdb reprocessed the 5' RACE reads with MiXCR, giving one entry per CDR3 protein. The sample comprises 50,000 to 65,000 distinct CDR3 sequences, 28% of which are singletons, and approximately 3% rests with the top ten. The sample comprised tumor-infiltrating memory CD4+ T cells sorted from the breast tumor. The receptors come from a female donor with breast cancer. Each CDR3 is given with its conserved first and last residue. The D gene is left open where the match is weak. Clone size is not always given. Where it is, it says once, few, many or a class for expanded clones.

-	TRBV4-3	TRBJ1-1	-	TGCGCCAGCAGCCAAGACCGGGACATTGAAGCTTTCTTT	CASSQDRDIEAFF
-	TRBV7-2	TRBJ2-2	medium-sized	TGTGCCAGCAGCTCCTATCTGGCCGGGGAGCTGTTTTTT	CASSSYLAGELFF
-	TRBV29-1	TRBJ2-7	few	TGCAGGAATTTCGTGTACTACGAGCAGTACTTC	CRNFVYYEQYF
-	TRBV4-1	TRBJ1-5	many	TGCGCCAGCAGCCAACTGGGTCTTAGCAATCAGCCCCAGCATTTT	CASSQLGLSNQPQHF
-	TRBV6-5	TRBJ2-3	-	TGTGCCAGCAGTATCCAAGGAAGGGCGGATACGCAGTATTTT	CASSIQGRADTQYF
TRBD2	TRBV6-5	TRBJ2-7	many	TGTGCCAGCAGTTCCCCTAGCGGGAGCTACGAGCAGTACTTC	CASSSPSGSYEQYF
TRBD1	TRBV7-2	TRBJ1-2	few	TGTGCCAGCAGCCTGACCAGACAGGGCTTGCAGGGCTCTAACTATGGCTACACCTTC	CASSLTRQGLQGSNYGYTF
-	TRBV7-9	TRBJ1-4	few	TGTGCCAGCAGCTCCCTTGGTGGGAATGAAAAACTGTTTTTT	CASSSLGGNEKLFF
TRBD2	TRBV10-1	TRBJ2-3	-	TGCGCCAGCAGTTCCGAAGGGGCGGGAGTGGATACGCAGTATTTT	CASSSEGAGVDTQYF
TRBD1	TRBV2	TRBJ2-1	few	TGTGCCAGCGATGGGACAGGGGGTCTCAATGAGCAGTTCTTC	CASDGTGGLNEQFF
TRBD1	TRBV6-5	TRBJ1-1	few	TGTGCCAGCAGTGCCGGGACAGGGAGCCCTTTGAACACTGAAGCTTTCTTT	CASSAGTGSPLNTEAFF
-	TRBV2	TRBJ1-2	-	TGTGCCAGCAAAGGGGAGTCGCCTGGCTACACCTTC	CASKGESPGYTF
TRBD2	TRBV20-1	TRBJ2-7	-	TGCAGTGCTAGAGATCAGAGCGGGGGCCACTACGAGCAGTACTTC	CSARDQSGGHYEQYF
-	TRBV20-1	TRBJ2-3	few	TGCAGTGCGCTTCGAGCGGGGACAGTAAATACGCAGTATTTT	CSALRAGTVNTQYF
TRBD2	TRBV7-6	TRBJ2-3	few	TGTGCCAGCAGCCCTCTTGGCGGGGGTTCGGCAGATACGCAGTATTTT	CASSPLGGGSADTQYF
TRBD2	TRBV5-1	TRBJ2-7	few	TGCGCCAGCAGCTTGGCCGGGGGGGGAATGACATCCGAGCAGTACTTC	CASSLAGGGMTSEQYF
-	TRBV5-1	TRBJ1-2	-	TGCGCCAGCAGCTCCCGCGACAGAAACAACTATGGCTACACCTTC	CASSSRDRNNYGYTF
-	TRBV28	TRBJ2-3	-	TGTGCCAGCCAGTCCCGCCTGGATACGCAGTATTTT	CASQSRLDTQYF
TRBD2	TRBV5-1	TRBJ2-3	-	TGCGCCAGCAGCTTGGCCCTTGCGGGAGCTTTTGCAGATACGCAGTATTTT	CASSLALAGAFADTQYF
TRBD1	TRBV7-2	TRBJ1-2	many	TGTGCCAGCAGCTCCACCCCAGGGGGATATGGCTACACCTTC	CASSSTPGGYGYTF
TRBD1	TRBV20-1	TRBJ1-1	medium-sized	TGCAGTGCTAGACAGGGGGGAACTGAAGCTTTCTTT	CSARQGGTEAFF
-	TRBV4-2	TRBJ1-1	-	TGTGCCAGCAGCCAAGATATGGGGACTGAAGCTTTCTTT	CASSQDMGTEAFF
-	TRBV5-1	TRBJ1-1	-	TGCGCCAGCAGTCCAGGGGTTTTGGGCACTGAAGCTTTCTTT	CASSPGVLGTEAFF
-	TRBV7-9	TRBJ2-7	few	TGTGCCAGCAGCTTAGCAGGGACGCGAGTCGCCTTC	CASSLAGTRVAF
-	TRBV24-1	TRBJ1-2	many	TGTGCCACCAGTGAGAGGGAGAATGGCTACACCTTC	CATSERENGYTF
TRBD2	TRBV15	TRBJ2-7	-	TGTGCCACCAGCAGAGATGAACTAGCGGGAGTTTCCTACGAGCAGTACTTC	CATSRDELAGVSYEQYF
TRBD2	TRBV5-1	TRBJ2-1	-	TGCGCCAGCAGCTGGACTAGCGGGCTGAGCTCCTACAATGAGCAGTTCTTC	CASSWTSGLSSYNEQFF
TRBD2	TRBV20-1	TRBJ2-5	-	TGCAGTGCTCCAGGGGGTAGCGGGGGTGAGACCCAGTACTTC	CSAPGGSGGETQYF
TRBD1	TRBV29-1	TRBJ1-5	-	TGCAGCGTCGCGACAGGGGATCAGCCCCAGCATTTT	CSVATGDQPQHF
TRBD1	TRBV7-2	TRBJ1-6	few	TGTGCCAGCAGCGGACAGGGTTCACCCCTCCACTTT	CASSGQGSPLHF
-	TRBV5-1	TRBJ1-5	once	TGCACCAGCAGCCTCGCGGGTTTTAGCAATCAGCCCCAGCATTTT	CTSSLAGFSNQPQHF
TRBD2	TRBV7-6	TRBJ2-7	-	TGTGCCAGCAGCCCCAGCGGGGCTACGGGCGAGCAGTACTTC	CASSPSGATGEQYF
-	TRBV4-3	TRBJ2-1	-	TGCGCCAGCAGCCAAGATGGGCAGGATGAGCAGTTCTTC	CASSQDGQDEQFF
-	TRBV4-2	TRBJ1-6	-	TGTGCCAGCAGCCAAGGTCCGAGATTATCACCCCTCCACTTT	CASSQGPRLSPLHF
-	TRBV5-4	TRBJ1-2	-	TGTGCCAGCAGCTTGGAGGGGAGCGACACCTTC	CASSLEGSDTF
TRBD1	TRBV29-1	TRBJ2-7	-	TGCAGCGTATCAACTGGACAGGTGAAGTACTTC	CSVSTGQVKYF
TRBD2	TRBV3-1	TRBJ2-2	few	TGTGCCAGCAGCTTTACTAGCGGGAGGAACACCGGGGAGCTGTTTTTT	CASSFTSGRNTGELFF
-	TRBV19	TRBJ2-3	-	TGTGCCAGTAGTAGGGAGCGCCACACAGATACGCAGTATTTT	CASSRERHTDTQYF
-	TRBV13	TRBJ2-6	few	TGTGCCAGCAGCTATGGGGACCGAGGCTCTGGGGCCAACGTCCTGACTTTC	CASSYGDRGSGANVLTF
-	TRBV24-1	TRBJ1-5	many	TGTGCCACCAGTGACTTCGGGTCCGCGGGGCCCCAGCATTTT	CATSDFGSAGPQHF
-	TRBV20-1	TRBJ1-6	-	TGCAGTGCTTCGACAGTGAACTTAATTAATTCACCCCTCCACTTT	CSASTVNLINSPLHF
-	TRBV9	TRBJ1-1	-	TGTGCCAGCAGCGTAAATGATGGGGGAAGTACTGAAGCTTGCTTT	CASSVNDGGSTEACF
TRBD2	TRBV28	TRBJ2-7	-	TGTGCCAGCAGCCCCCAGGGCGGGAGGGCCCACCACGAGCAGTACTTC	CASSPQGGRAHHEQYF
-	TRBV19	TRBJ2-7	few	TGTGCCAGTGGAGAGCAGGGGACATCGGGCGAGCAGTACTTC	CASGEQGTSGEQYF
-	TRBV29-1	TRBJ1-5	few	TGCAGCGTTTCAGGGCAGGCTAATCAGCCCCAGCATTTT	CSVSGQANQPQHF
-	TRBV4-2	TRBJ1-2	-	TGTGCCAGCAGCCAAGATCAGGGGTTAAACTATGGCTACACCTTC	CASSQDQGLNYGYTF
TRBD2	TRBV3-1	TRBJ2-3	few	TGTGCCAGCAGCCAAGGGGCGGGAGTGCTGTCAGATACGCAGTATTTT	CASSQGAGVLSDTQYF
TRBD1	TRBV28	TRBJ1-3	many	TGTGCCAGTCACGGGACAGGGAGGGGCACCATATATTTT	CASHGTGRGTIYF
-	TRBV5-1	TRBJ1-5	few	TGCGCCGGGGACCTTAATGAGCCCCAGCATTTT	CAGDLNEPQHF
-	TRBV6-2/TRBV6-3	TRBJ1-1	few	TGTGCCAGCAGCCCCGGACAGCGACTGCGAGCTTTCTTT	CASSPGQRLRAFF
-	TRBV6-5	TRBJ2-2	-	TGTGCCAGCAGTTACTCGATCAGCGCAGCGAACACCGGGGAGCTGTTTTTT	CASSYSISAANTGELFF
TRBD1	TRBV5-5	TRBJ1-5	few	TGTGCCAGCAGCTTAACAGGGGAAAAGCCCCAGCATTTT	CASSLTGEKPQHF
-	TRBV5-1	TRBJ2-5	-	TGCGCCAGCAGCTCTGTAGAGGGGAAGACCCAGTACTTC	CASSSVEGKTQYF
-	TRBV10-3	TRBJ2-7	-	TGTGCCATCACCCCGGGGCCCCCGAACTACGAGCAGTACTTC	CAITPGPPNYEQYF
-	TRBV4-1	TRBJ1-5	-	TGCGCCAGCAGCCTAGCGGGACCCCTGACCCATAGCAATCAGCCCCAGCATTTT	CASSLAGPLTHSNQPQHF